This T cell receptor beta chain derives from a study of shared clonotypes between healthy human individuals. Study-wide findings and caveats: Blood alone was sampled, and tissue repertoires likely differ. Since donors were few, the genetic and exposure-history diversity represented was limited. Generation probabilities of non-shared clonotypes were lower (relative to those shared by all four donors).

Trimming took 3 bases from V and 3 from J; bases not matched to a gene: 6. Per the germline V gene, CDR1 is SGDLS and CDR2 is YYNGEE. This CDR3 spans 14 amino acids. Positively selected for CCR7, the CD45RO-negative cells used as naive CD8 cells excluded terminally differentiated effector memory CD45RA+ cells. Those who donated, Caucasian adults without exception, all lived in Nashville, Tennessee. Regarding this clone: No antigen is known for it.

TCRdb's copy holds only in-frame clones and misses some; the assay was immunoSEQ multiplex PCR. The table records about 820,000 clones, over 90% of them present only once. The sample was naive CD8+ T cells sorted from blood. The chain links TRBV9 to TRBJ2-7; 7 nucleotides align to TRBD2. The TCR comes from a man aged 30 to 45 in good health. CDR3 sequence: CASSEGTTGYEQYF. The CDR3 nucleotides read TGTGCCAGCAGCGAGGGGACTACCGGCTACGAGCAGTACTTC.